The entry that follows covers one T cell receptor (beta chain) sequence. This sample stems from a study of blood T cell repertoires in COVID-19. Across the study: Sites across the United States, Italy and Spain contributed samples from acute and convalescent COVID-19. PBMCs, B-cell-depleted T cells, or T cells were the source of the cDNA or gDNA that made up the material.

V shed 5 bases, J shed 1 base, and the junction held 8 bases outside the gene matches. CDR1 SGHAT and CDR2 FQNNGV come from the germline V gene. This CDR3 spans 15 amino acids. In the source study's methods: Reference gene primer amplification gave estimated nucleated cell counts. TCRdb's table, derived via immunoSEQ multiplex PCR, lists solely in-frame clones and lacks some. V, J and clone size are those of that table, while D and trimming were read from the DNA. The table shows some 150,000 clones, with about 80% occurring only once. V is TRBV11-2 and J is TRBJ2-7; TRBD1 matches at 7 bases. Sequencing was done on a sample of peripheral blood. The receptor was isolated from a human donor with acute or convalescent COVID-19. The donor label of this sample is uncertain. CDR3: CASSPDRDRSYEQYF. DNA for the CDR3: TGTGCCAGCAGCCCCGACAGGGATAGGTCCTACGAGCAGTACTTC. The whole variable domain, remainder taken from reference TRBV11-2 and TRBJ2-7, is EAGVAQSPRYKIIEKRQSVAFWCNPISGHATLYWYQQILGQGPKLLIQFQNNGVVDDSQLPKDRFSAERLKGVDSTLKIQPAKLEDSAVYLCASSPDRDRSYEQYFGPGTRLTVT.